The 22 T cell receptor beta chains below all came from one sample that was sequenced in a study of shared clonotypes between healthy human individuals. Libraries were prepared by immunoSEQ multiplex PCR; TCRdb keeps only in-frame clonotypes and omits some of them. The table lists about 770,000 clones, around 70% of them singletons. The sequencing input was memory CD4+ T cells sorted from blood. Subset meaning: CD45RA-negative fraction. These receptors originate from a woman aged 30 to 39 in good health.

The sample holds a few counts of this clone. Other DNA sequences within the sample encode an identical CDR3. The genes are TRBV20-1 and TRBJ1-2; D possibly corresponds to TRBD1 (6 bases). V was shortened by 3 bases and J by 6 bases, with 8 bases between the two germline ends. Germline V gene data show CDR1 as DFQATT and CDR2 as SNEGSKA (reference sequence). The CDR3 consists of 11 residues. The CDR3: CSASQGNGYTF. CDR3 DNA sequence: TGCAGTGCTAGCCAGGGGAATGGCTACACCTTC.

This clone was seen just once. This sequence is one base from a far larger clone and is likely a read error. The chain carries TRBV7-9 and TRBJ2-3; D unclear. This CDR3 spans 13 amino acids. The germline CDR1 and CDR2 sequences are SEHNR and FQNEAQ (reference sequence). The CDR3 region is CASSVASTDTQYF. CDR3 bases: TGTGCCAGCAGCGTAGCTAGCACAGATACGCAGTATTTT.

This clone has ten or more counts. As DNA, the CDR3 is TGTGCCAGCAGTTTATTTGCCGCGGGGAACACTGAAGCTTTCTTT. Protein sequence: CASSLFAAGNTEAFF. The chain has TRBV28 and TRBJ1-1, with no clear D. The CDR3 contains 15 residues. V was trimmed by 1 base and J by 1 base, leaving 10 bases between them. Germline CDR1 is MDHEN and CDR2 is SYDVKM.

The chain is built from TRBV19 and TRBJ2-2; 8 bases are a match to TRBD1. The germline V gene has CDR1 LNHDA and CDR2 SQIVND (reference sequence). This CDR3 has 16 residues. The V segment lost 6 bases and the J segment 2 bases; nucleotides outside the gene matches: 8. This chain's CDR3 is CASRLTDRANTGELFF. The DNA of the CDR3 is TGTGCCAGTAGGCTTACGGACAGGGCTAACACCGGGGAGCTGTTTTTT.

The rearrangement uses TRBV6-1 and TRBJ1-1, with D unclear. Per germline, CDR1 MNHNS and CDR2 SASEGT. The CDR3 consists of 13 residues. The V and J ends lost 4 bases and 3 bases respectively, with 9 bases between them. CDR3 sequence reads: CASSAQKDTEAFF. Here the CDR3 DNA reads TGTGCCAGCAGTGCCCAAAAGGACACTGAAGCTTTCTTT.

This chain uses TRBV25-1 with TRBJ2-1; 10 nucleotides line up with TRBD2. Germline values: CDR1 MGHDK, CDR2 SYGVNS. The CDR3 is 16 residues long. V trimming: 4 bases; J trimming: 7 bases; junction bases outside the gene matches: 10. DNA of the CDR3: TGTGCCAGCAGTGCCCGAACTAGCGGGATGAGGAATGAGCAGTTCTTC. Translation gives CASSARTSGMRNEQFF.

The V and J genes are TRBV30 and TRBJ2-3, with TRBD2 matching 7 bases. The CDR3 spans 14 residues. Germline V CDR1 and CDR2: GTSNPN, SVGIG (reference sequence). The J segment lost 4 bases and the V segment lost 1 base, leaving 5 bases of the junction unmatched. CDR3 sequence (DNA): TGTGCCTGGAGTGGGCGGACTAGTTCAGATACGCAGTATTTT. Protein: CAWSGRTSSDTQYF.

V usage is TRBV29-1 and J usage is TRBJ2-3, with TRBD1 identical over 7 bases. Germline CDR1 and CDR2: SQVTM and ANQGSEA. Losses at the gene ends were 6 bases for V and 6 bases for J; bases not matched to a gene: 6. This CDR3 spans 12 amino acids. In DNA, the CDR3 is TGCAGCGTACGGACAGGCCCCGATACGCAGTATTTT. Translated: CSVRTGPDTQYF.

CDR3 sequence reads: CASIGGVSEQYF. Written as DNA, the CDR3 is TGTGCCAGTATCGGGGGAGTATCCGAGCAGTACTTC. This sequence joins TRBV19 and TRBJ2-7; possible D gene TRBD2, 6 bases. V lost 7 bases to trimming and J lost 6 bases, with 13 bases between them. Germline V CDR1 and CDR2: LNHDA, SQIVND (reference sequence). The CDR3 is made up of 12 amino acids. Supplemented by reference TRBV19 and TRBJ2-7, the full variable domain reads DGGITQSPKYLFRKEGQNVTLSCEQNLNHDAMYWYRQDPGQGLRLIYYSQIVNDFQKGDIAEGYSVSREKKESFPLTVTSAQKNPTAFYLCASIGGVSEQYFGPGTRLTVT.

In this sample, this clone turned up once. The V gene is TRBV5-8, the J gene TRBJ2-7, with 8 positions matching TRBD1. The germline gives CDR1 SGHTS, CDR2 YDEGEE. CDR3 size: 16 residues. V lost 3 bases, J lost 4 bases, and 12 bases stayed unmatched. DNA of the CDR3: TGTGCCAGCAGCTATCATCCGGGACAGGTAGAGTACGAGCAGTACTTC. Encoded protein: CASSYHPGQVEYEQYF.

The rearrangement uses TRBV5-1 and TRBJ2-1; either TRBD1 or TRBD2 may fit D (5 bases each). The CDR3 covers 15 residues. Germline loops: CDR1 SGHRS, CDR2 YFSETQ. Trimming pared 2 bases from V and 4 bases from J, leaving 13 bases between. The CDR3 region is CASSLEGEGYNEQFF. CDR3 DNA: TGCGCCAGCAGCTTAGAGGGAGAGGGGTACAATGAGCAGTTCTTC.

CDR3 in amino acids: CASRQPDNRYEQYF. Here the CDR3 DNA reads TGTGCCAGCAGGCAGCCGGACAACCGTTACGAGCAGTACTTC. The chain joins TRBV28 to TRBJ2-7, with D possibly being TRBD1 (5 bases). Germline V gene lookup returns CDR1 MDHEN and CDR2 SYDVKM. With 6 bases removed from V and 4 bases from J, the gap between germline ends came to 16 bases. The CDR3 loop spans 14 amino acids.

V gene TRBV28 combines with J gene TRBJ2-7; tentatively, D is TRBD1 or TRBD2 (5 bases each). Deletions cut 10 bases from V and 2 bases from J, with 21 bases between. Germline CDR1 and CDR2: MDHEN and SYDVKM. The CDR3 loop spans 15 amino acids. In nucleotides, the CDR3 is TGTGCCACCGCATCAACCGGGACCTTGACCTACGAGCAGTACTTC. Translating it yields CATASTGTLTYEQYF.

J is TRBJ2-1 and V is TRBV7-6; D could derive from TRBD1 or TRBD2 (5 bases each). The germline V gene has CDR1 SGHVS and CDR2 FNYEAQ. CDR3 length: 14 residues. Deletions cut 0 bases from V and 10 bases from J, with 13 bases between. Here the CDR3 reads CASSLAPSGTEQFF. In nucleotides, the CDR3 is TGTGCCAGCAGCTTAGCCCCATCCGGGACCGAGCAGTTCTTC.

The chain uses TRBV5-4 and TRBJ1-4, with 9 positions matching TRBD1. V trimming: 0 bases; J trimming: 10 bases; junction bases outside the gene matches: 4. The CDR3 totals 14 residues. Looked up from germline, CDR1 is SGHNT and CDR2 is YYREEE (reference sequence). CDR3 residues: CASSLEGTGRKLFF. The CDR3 DNA follows: TGTGCCAGCAGCTTGGAAGGGACAGGGCGAAAACTGTTTTTT. The entire variable domain, with the rest obtained from reference TRBV5-4 and TRBJ1-4, is as follows: ETGVTQSPTHLIKTRGQQVTLRCSSQSGHNTVSWYQQALGQGPQFIFQYYREEENGRGNFPPRFSGLQFPNYSSELNVNALELDDSALYLCASSLEGTGRKLFFGSGTQLSVL.

V is TRBV7-9 and J is TRBJ1-2; maybe TRBD1 (6 bases). This CDR3 has 15 residues. V gave up 2 bases and J gave up 0 bases, with 10 bases separating them. CDR1 and CDR2 (germline): SEHNR, FQNEAQ (reference sequence). DNA for the CDR3: TGTGCCAGCAGCTTATGGACAGACGCTAACTATGGCTACACCTTC. Translated: CASSLWTDANYGYTF. Supplemented by reference TRBV7-9 and TRBJ1-2, the full variable domain reads DTGVSQNPRHKITKRGQNVTFRCDPISEHNRLYWYRQTLGQGPEFLTYFQNEAQLEKSRLLSDRFSAERPKGSFSTLEIQRTEQGDSAMYLCASSLWTDANYGYTFGSGTRLTVV.

The chain has TRBV6-1 and TRBJ2-5, with TRBD2 matching over 11 bases. The J call may not be correct, given that the DNA end is closer to TRBJ2-7. CDR1 is MNHNS, CDR2 SASEGT, per germline. The CDR3 has 14 amino acids. CDR3 amino acids: CASRVAGGPYEQYF. DNA of the CDR3: TGTGCCAGCAGGGTAGCGGGAGGGCCCTACGAGCAGTACTTC.

This clone has just a few counts. The rearrangement uses TRBV6-5 and TRBJ2-5, with unresolved D. Germline-derived CDR1 and CDR2 are MNHEY and SVGAGI. The CDR3 runs to 11 residues. The germline V and J ends were trimmed by 5 bases and 4 bases, with 5 bases remaining between them. The CDR3 loop reads CASSHGETQYF. The CDR3 DNA reads TGTGCCAGCAGTCACGGAGAGACCCAGTACTTC.

This clone has just a few counts. V is TRBV7-2 and J is TRBJ1-5; unclear D gene. The ends were cut back, 0 bases at V and 3 bases at J, with 9 bases in the middle. From germline, CDR1 is SGHTA and CDR2 FQGNSA. This CDR3 is built from 15 residues. This chain's CDR3 is CASSLAVGSNQPQHF. In DNA form, the CDR3 reads TGTGCCAGCAGCTTAGCGGTGGGTTCCAATCAGCCCCAGCATTTT.

The chain recombines TRBV7-3 with TRBJ1-1; the D is unclear. The germline CDR1 and CDR2 sequences are SGHTA and FQGTGA. V lost 1 base and J 2 bases, leaving 8 bases between the germline ends. The CDR3 extends over 14 amino acids. The CDR3 spells CASSLKGGNTEAFF. CDR3 nucleotide sequence: TGTGCCAGCAGCTTAAAAGGTGGTAACACTGAAGCTTTCTTT.

The chain recombines TRBV5-1 with TRBJ2-1; D gene uncertain. The CDR3 consists of 15 residues. V was pared by 3 bases and J by 2 bases, with 12 bases between. Germline CDR1 is SGHRS and CDR2 is YFSETQ. CDR3 residues: CASSSDGSPYNEQFF. In nucleotides, the CDR3 is TGCGCCAGCAGCTCCGATGGGTCCCCCTACAATGAGCAGTTCTTC. The entire variable domain, with the rest obtained from reference TRBV5-1 and TRBJ2-1, is as follows: KAGVTQTPRYLIKTRGQQVTLSCSPISGHRSVSWYQQTPGQGLQFLFEYFSETQRNKGNFPGRFSGRQFSNSRSEMNVSTLELGDSALYLCASSSDGSPYNEQFFGPGTRLTVL.

This clone was seen a handful of times. The V call is TRBV29-1, the J call TRBJ1-1; weak D call: TRBD1 (5 bases). Germline assignment: CDR1 SQVTM and CDR2 ANQGSEA. Trimming cost V 3 bases and J 11 bases, with 19 bases left between them. The CDR3 length is 13 residues. This CDR3 reads CSVEGTDKIVAFF. CDR3 DNA: TGCAGCGTTGAGGGCACGGACAAAATCGTCGCTTTCTTT.